This passage covers 21 T cell receptor beta chains from one sample sequenced in a study of identical twins. TCRdb fed the 5' RACE reads into MiXCR, producing one record per CDR3 protein. Of about 890,000 distinct CDR3 sequences in the sample, 9% to 15% were seen once. The same data also went into a second study, on yellow fever vaccine responses in identical twins.

Sample: PBMCs. The source of these receptors is a woman younger than 30 in good health.

The rearrangement links TRBV12-3 or TRBV12-4 to TRBJ1-6; a possible D gene is TRBD1 (5 bases). V was cut by 3 bases and J by 6 bases, with 15 bases left in between. The length of the CDR3 is 16 residues. The CDR3 protein is CASSLGRGLGNSPLHF. The CDR3 coding sequence is TGTGCCAGCAGTTTGGGACGAGGTTTGGGTAATTCACCCCTCCACTTT.

This chain connects TRBV28 to TRBJ2-7; 8 bases map to TRBD1. CDR1 and CDR2 (germline): MDHEN, SYDVKM. After removal of 6 bases from V and 3 bases from J, the junction contained 7 bases not matched to a gene. This CDR3 spans 14 amino acids. The CDR3 region has the DNA TGTGCCAGCAGGCGCAACAGGGGGATCTACGAGCAGTACGTC. Translation gives CASRRNRGIYEQYV.

The chain combines TRBV6-4 with TRBJ2-3; D remains unclear. Germline CDR1 and CDR2: MRHNA and SNTAGT. Trimming removed 3 bases at V and 1 base at J, with 8 bases between. This CDR3 comprises 14 residues. CDR3 DNA sequence: TGTGCCAGCAGTGATTCCCCAGGCACAGATACGCAGTATTTT. It yields the protein CASSDSPGTDTQYF.

The rearrangement joins TRBV10-3 to TRBJ2-7; 15 bases are a match to TRBD2. V lost 10 bases, J lost 6 bases, and 4 bases stayed unmatched. Germline V gene data show CDR1 as ENHRY and CDR2 as SYGVKD. The CDR3 extends over 13 amino acids. CDR3 in DNA: TGTGCCAGCGGACTAGCGGGAGGGCGCGAGCAGTACTTC. Its protein is CASGLAGGREQYF.

The chain joins TRBV18 to TRBJ2-7; maybe TRBD2 (6 bases). Germline V gene sequence: CDR1 KGHSH, CDR2 LQKENI. The CDR3 spans 15 residues. Trimming removed 0 bases at V and 0 bases at J, with 9 bases between. DNA for the CDR3: TGTGCCAGCTCACCACCGATCGGGGGCTCCTACGAGCAGTACTTC. Amino acids: CASSPPIGGSYEQYF.

The chain is built from TRBV12-3 or TRBV12-4 and TRBJ2-1, with D tentatively TRBD1 (6 bases). This CDR3 comprises 13 residues. V was clipped by 5 bases and J by 15 bases, with 20 bases between them. The CDR3 region has the DNA TGTGCCAGCAGTACAACGAAGACAGGTGGGGGGTTCTTC. Translation gives CASSTTKTGGGFF.

The chain combines TRBV5-1 with TRBJ2-3, with 10 bases identical to TRBD2. The CDR3 contains 16 residues. Trimming at V came to 2 bases and at J to 1 base, leaving 4 bases not matched to a gene. Per the germline V gene, CDR1 is SGHRS and CDR2 is YFSETQ. CDR3 amino acids: CASSLGLADRTDTQYF. In nucleotides, the CDR3 is TGCGCCAGCAGCTTAGGACTAGCGGACCGCACAGATACGCAGTATTTT.

The V gene is TRBV5-1, the J gene TRBJ2-6; TRBD2 might be the D (6 bases). The V and J ends lost 1 base and 1 base respectively, with 12 bases between them. Looked up from germline, CDR1 is SGHRS and CDR2 is YFSETQ. The CDR3 has 17 residues. In DNA form, the CDR3 reads TGCGCCAGCAGCTTGTTGCAGGGAGGATCTGGGGCCAACGTCCTGACTTTC. It specifies CASSLLQGGSGANVLTF.

There are many counts of this clonotype. The chain couples TRBV29-1 to TRBJ1-1; D might be TRBD1 (5 bases). The CDR3 covers 12 residues. The V end lost 4 bases, the J end lost 5 bases, and 11 bases lay between the germline ends. CDR1 SQVTM and CDR2 ANQGSEA come from the germline V gene. CDR3 in amino acids: CSVAGTGTEAFF. The CDR3 bases are TGCAGCGTTGCCGGGACGGGGACTGAAGCTTTCTTT.

J is TRBJ1-2 and V is TRBV5-6; no definite D call. Trimming pared 0 bases from V and 8 bases from J, leaving 11 bases between. From germline, CDR1 is SGHDT and CDR2 YYEEEE. CDR3 length equals 13 residues. The DNA of the CDR3 is TGTGCCAGCAGCTTGGCCAGTCCAATGGGCTACACCTTC. As protein: CASSLASPMGYTF. Using reference TRBV5-6 and TRBJ1-2 for the parts outside the CDR3, the full variable domain is DAGVTQSPTHLIKTRGQQVTLRCSPKSGHDTVSWYQQALGQGPQFIFQYYEEEERQRGNFPDRFSGHQFPNYSSELNVNALLLGDSALYLCASSLASPMGYTFGSGTRLTVV.

J is TRBJ2-7 and V is TRBV18; 9 nucleotides align to TRBD1. This CDR3 is 15 amino acids long. V was pared by 3 bases and J by 7 bases, with 10 bases of the junction left unmatched. Germline CDR1 reads KGHSH; CDR2 reads LQKENI. The CDR3 here is CASSPQQGAKQEQYF. In DNA form, the CDR3 reads TGTGCCAGCTCACCGCAACAGGGGGCGAAGCAAGAGCAGTACTTC.

CDR3: CASSGGQGGTDTQYF. The CDR3 nucleotides are TGCGCCAGCAGCGGGGGACAGGGCGGAACAGATACGCAGTATTTT. The V gene is TRBV5-1, the J gene TRBJ2-3, with 9 bases that match TRBD1. The CDR3 runs 15 residues. With 4 bases clipped from V and 3 bases from J, the junction kept 6 bases outside the gene matches. Germline V gene sequence: CDR1 SGHRS, CDR2 YFSETQ.

This chain links TRBV20-1 with TRBJ2-4, with 10 bases lining up with TRBD2. The germline gives CDR1 DFQATT, CDR2 SNEGSKA (reference sequence). Losses at the gene ends were 3 bases for V and 8 bases for J; bases not matched to a gene: 7. CDR3 length equals 14 residues. CDR3 in amino acids: CSASLAGVMDIQYF. For the CDR3, the DNA is TGCAGTGCTAGCCTAGCGGGAGTTATGGACATTCAGTACTTC.

This chain uses TRBV6-2 or TRBV6-3 with TRBJ1-2, with D uncertain. The CDR3 contains 14 residues. The germline V gene encodes CDR1 MNHEY and CDR2 SVGEGT. V was trimmed by 2 bases and J by 2 bases, leaving 9 bases between them. CDR3 sequence reads: CASSYAKTNYGYTF. DNA of the CDR3: TGTGCCAGCAGTTACGCAAAAACCAACTATGGCTACACCTTC.

This clonotype was seen many times. The chain carries TRBV15 and TRBJ2-5; D is ambiguous. Germline CDR1 LNHNV, CDR2 YYDKDF (reference sequence). The CDR3 contains 15 residues. V was shortened by 0 bases and J by 4 bases, with 12 bases between the two germline ends. CDR3 sequence: CATSRDKGFGETQYF. The CDR3 coding sequence is TGTGCCACCAGCAGAGATAAAGGGTTCGGAGAGACCCAGTACTTC. The variable domain in full, with the rest retrieved from reference TRBV15 and TRBJ2-5, is DAMVIQNPRYQVTQFGKPVTLSCSQTLNHNVMYWYQQKSSQAPKLLFHYYDKDFNNEADTPDNFQSRRPNTSFCFLDIRSPGLGDTAMYLCATSRDKGFGETQYFGPGTRLLVL.

The table lists this clonotype with many counts. V and J are TRBV11-3 and TRBJ2-3; 8 positions match TRBD2. This CDR3 is 14 amino acids long. Germline values: CDR1 SGHNT, CDR2 YENEEA. V was pared by 6 bases and J by 4 bases, with 6 bases of the junction left unmatched. The CDR3 here is CASRLAGSSDTQYF. DNA for the CDR3: TGTGCCAGCAGGCTAGCGGGTTCCTCAGATACGCAGTATTTT.

This clonotype appeared a few times. V is TRBV15 and J is TRBJ2-5; D possibly corresponds to TRBD1 (6 bases). Trimming left V 3 bases short and J 1 base short, with 15 bases between. The V gene's germline CDR1 is LNHNV and CDR2 YYDKDF (reference sequence). The CDR3 length is 16 residues. In DNA form, the CDR3 reads TGTGCCACCAGCAGCACACTACAGGGTCCCCAAGAGACCCAGTACTTC. It codes for CATSSTLQGPQETQYF.

The genes are TRBV23-1 and TRBJ2-7; the D is unclear. TRBV23-1 qualifies as an ORF whose function is uncertain. The CDR3 totals 12 residues. The V and J ends lost 7 bases and 4 bases respectively, with 11 bases between them. The CDR3 protein is CASTFPEYEQYV. CDR3 in DNA: TGCGCCAGCACTTTTCCGGAATACGAGCAGTACGTC.

Only a few counts were recorded for this clonotype. J is TRBJ2-1 and V is TRBV6-4; no clear D gene. The V end lost 3 bases, the J end lost 6 bases, and 9 bases lay between the germline ends. The CDR3 runs to 13 residues. Per the germline V gene, CDR1 is MRHNA and CDR2 is SNTAGT. The CDR3, as DNA: TGTGCCAGCAGTGAATTGTGGGGCAATGAGCAGTTCTTC. It translates to CASSELWGNEQFF.

This clonotype appeared a few times. The genes are TRBV20-1 and TRBJ2-2; a possible D gene is TRBD2 (5 bases). V was clipped by 3 bases and J by 0 bases, with 11 bases between them. The length of the CDR3 is 15 residues. Germline V gene lookup returns CDR1 DFQATT and CDR2 SNEGSKA (reference sequence). CDR3 DNA: TGCAGTGCTAGGGTTGGGAGCCCGAACACCGGGGAGCTGTTTTTT. Protein product: CSARVGSPNTGELFF.

This clonotype has only a few counts. The rearrangement joins TRBV27 to TRBJ2-3; 8 nucleotides match TRBD2. V was clipped by 6 bases and J by 2 bases; unmatched bases: 16. The CDR3 extends over 18 amino acids. Germline V gives CDR1 MNHEY, CDR2 SMNVEV (reference sequence). The CDR3 coding sequence is TGTGCCAGCAGGACCTTTAGCGGGACACGCATCCACACAGATACGCAGTATTTT. It encodes CASRTFSGTRIHTDTQYF.